This T cell receptor (beta chain) originates from a study of CD8+ T cells in alopecia areata. For the study at large: The authors grafted skin from roughly 6-13-month-old C3H/HeJ donors with spontaneous alopecia onto roughly 6-10-week-old female C3H/HeJ mice.

The authors extracted RNA and reverse transcribed it into cDNA as the sequencing template. The repertoire was sequenced with immunoSEQ multiplex PCR; TCRdb's copy has only in-frame clones and lacks some. This sample carries approximately 110,000 clones, none of them present only once. Regarding this clone: What it binds is not known. Mouse gene names and germline throughout. The read gets to within 4 residues of the CDR3 end, and the germline J gene fills in the rest.

Trimming took 0 bases from V and 0 from J, leaving 5 bases between them. Germline CDR1 is NNHNN and CDR2 is SYGAGS (reference sequence). This CDR3 has 14 amino acids. Study-level points and caveats: Scalp sequencing also captures normal skin's resident alphabeta T cells. TCRs were shared less clearly across patients than in mice, possibly for HLA-related reasons.

This receptor was identified in a C3H/HeJ mouse with alopecia areata. This mouse strain has H2-k as its MHC haplotype. The V call is TRBV13-2, the J call TRBJ2-5; D gene ambiguous. The specimen sequenced was lesional skin. The CDR3 sequence: CASGDAHNQDTQYF. CDR3 DNA, as far as it was read: TGTGCCAGCGGTGATGCACACAACCAAGAC.